This is a list of T cell receptor beta chains from one sample in a study of cytomegalovirus exposure and HLA in healthy donors. Sequencing used immunoSEQ multiplex PCR; TCRdb keeps in-frame clones, though not all of them. In the table there are 120,000 or so clones, roughly 87% of which are singletons. The specimen was PBMCs. Receptor source: a woman younger than 35 in good health and CMV-seronegative. CDR3s include the opening cysteine and the closing phenylalanine or tryptophan.

v_call: TRBV28; j_call: TRBJ2-5; cdr3_aa: CASRGGQGGWLAGGETQYF
v_call: TRBV27; j_call: TRBJ1-1; cdr3_aa: CASSPLRGNTEAFF
v_call: TRBV7-9; j_call: TRBJ1-2; cdr3_aa: CASSPRSTFHNYGYTF
v_call: TRBV9; j_call: TRBJ1-3; cdr3_aa: CASSLTGEFGNTIYF
v_call: TRBV19; j_call: TRBJ2-2; cdr3_aa: CASSIKVWRVGTANTGELFF
v_call: TRBV4-1; j_call: TRBJ2-3; cdr3_aa: CASSQAGRVQDTQYF
v_call: TRBV18; j_call: TRBJ1-3; cdr3_aa: CASSPLTGQSSGNTIYF
v_call: TRBV10-1; j_call: TRBJ2-7; cdr3_aa: CASSMTSGLYKSYEQYF
v_call: TRBV11-2; j_call: TRBJ2-1; cdr3_aa: CASSPRQGLINEQFF
v_call: TRBV5-1; j_call: TRBJ2-7; cdr3_aa: CASSPRTGQLSYEQYF
v_call: TRBV6-5; j_call: TRBJ1-1; cdr3_aa: CASRGGNTEAFF